The subject of this entry is one TCR beta chain. The entry originates in a study of CD8+CD57+ T cells in acquired aplastic anemia. Study at large: Recorded DNA amounts for sorted CD4+ and CD8+ cells had an average of 3.2 ug.

Patients picked for sequencing had shown CD8+CD57+ cell expansion detected by flow cytometry. Looked up from germline, CDR1 is SGHVS and CDR2 is FQNEAQ. V was pared by 1 base and J by 4 bases, with 3 bases of the junction left unmatched. This CDR3 spans 14 amino acids. Genomic DNA, serving as template, underwent TCR beta VDJ and CDR3 profiling. TCRdb fed the reads into MiXCR, producing one record per CDR3 protein. The table shows 180,000 or so distinct CDR3 sequences, with approximately 48% occurring only once. The V gene is TRBV7-8, the J gene TRBJ2-7; 8 bases line up with TRBD2. The receptor comes from a human donor with aplastic anemia. Sample: sorted CD4+, CD8+, or CD8+CD57+ T cells (not recorded which) from PBMCs. The CDR3 spells CASSLDGRGYEQYF. DNA of the CDR3: TGTGCCAGCAGCTTAGACGGGAGGGGATACGAGCAGTACTTC.